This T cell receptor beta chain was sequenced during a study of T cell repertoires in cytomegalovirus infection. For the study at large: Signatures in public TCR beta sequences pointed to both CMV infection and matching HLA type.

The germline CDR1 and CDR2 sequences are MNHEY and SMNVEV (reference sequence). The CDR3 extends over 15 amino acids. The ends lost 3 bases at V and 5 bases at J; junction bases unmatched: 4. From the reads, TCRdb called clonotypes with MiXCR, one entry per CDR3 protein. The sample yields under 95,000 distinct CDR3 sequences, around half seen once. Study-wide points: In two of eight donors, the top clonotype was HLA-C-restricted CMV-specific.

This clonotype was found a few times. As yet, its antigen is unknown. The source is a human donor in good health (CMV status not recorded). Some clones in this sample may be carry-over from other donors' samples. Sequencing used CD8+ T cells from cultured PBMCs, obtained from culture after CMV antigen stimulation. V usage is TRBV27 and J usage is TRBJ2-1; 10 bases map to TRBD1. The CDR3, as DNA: TGTGCCAGCAGTTTGTGGACAGGGGGGGACAATGAGCAGTTCTTC. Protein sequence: CASSLWTGGDNEQFF.